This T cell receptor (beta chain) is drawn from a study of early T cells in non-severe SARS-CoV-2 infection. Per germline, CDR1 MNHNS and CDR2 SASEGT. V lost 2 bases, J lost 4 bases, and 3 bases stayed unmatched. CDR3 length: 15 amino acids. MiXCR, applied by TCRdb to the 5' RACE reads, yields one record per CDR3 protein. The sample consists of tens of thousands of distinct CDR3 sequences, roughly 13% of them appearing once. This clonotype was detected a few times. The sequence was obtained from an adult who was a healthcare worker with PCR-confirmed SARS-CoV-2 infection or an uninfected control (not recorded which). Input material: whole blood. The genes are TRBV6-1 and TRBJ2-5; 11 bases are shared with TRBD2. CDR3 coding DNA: TGTGCCAGCAGTGAACTGCTAGCGGGGGGAGAGACCCAGTACTTC. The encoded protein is CASSELLAGGETQYF.